This entry lists 30 T cell receptor beta chains sequenced from one sample in a study of blood T cell repertoires in COVID-19. Produced via immunoSEQ multiplex PCR; TCRdb's table is partial and in-frame only. This table holds about 32,000 clones, 80% to 95% found once. Specimen: peripheral blood. These receptors came from a man between 65 and 79 years old with active or convalescent COVID-19.

The chain joins TRBV5-4 to TRBJ1-1, with a weak D call TRBD1 (6 bases). This CDR3 contains 14 residues. V lost 1 base, J lost 0 bases, and 7 bases lay in between. Germline loops: CDR1 SGHNT, CDR2 YYREEE (reference sequence). The DNA of the CDR3 is TGTGCCAGCAGCTTGACAGGGCTGAACACTGAAGCTTTCTTT. Translated: CASSLTGLNTEAFF.

This chain joins TRBV28 and TRBJ1-1, with 7 bases aligning to TRBD1. The CDR3 has 15 residues. Germline loops: CDR1 MDHEN, CDR2 SYDVKM. Trimming cost V 3 bases and J 5 bases; bases outside gene matches: 9. CDR3 loop: CASSFLRDRRTEAFF. In DNA form, the CDR3 reads TGTGCCAGCAGTTTCCTCCGGGACAGAAGGACTGAAGCTTTCTTT.

V and J are TRBV7-3 and TRBJ2-3; TRBD1 matches at 8 bases. The CDR3 totals 16 residues. J lost 4 bases, V lost 6 bases, and 12 bases had no gene match. From germline, CDR1 is SGHTA and CDR2 FQGTGA. CDR3 sequence reads: CASRSNGRGPADTQYF. The DNA for the CDR3 is TGTGCCAGCAGAAGTAACGGCAGGGGGCCGGCAGATACGCAGTATTTT.

The chain employs TRBV6-2 or TRBV6-3 and TRBJ1-2; D ambiguous. The germline V gene has CDR1 MNHEY and CDR2 SVGEGT. V lost 0 bases and J 8 bases, leaving 10 bases between the germline ends. CDR3 length: 13 amino acids. In nucleotides, the CDR3 is TGTGCCAGCAGTTACTCGAGACTCGGGGGCTACACCTTC. It specifies CASSYSRLGGYTF.

This rearrangement joins TRBV5-6 to TRBJ1-4, with D possibly TRBD1 on 6 matching bases. With 2 bases removed from V and 7 bases from J, the gap between germline ends came to 12 bases. The CDR3 has 14 amino acids. CDR1 is SGHDT and CDR2 is YYEEEE in the germline V gene. CDR3 residues: CASSFWQGSEKLFF. The CDR3 region has the DNA TGTGCCAGCAGCTTTTGGCAGGGGAGTGAAAAACTGTTTTTT.

The V gene is TRBV2, the J gene TRBJ1-2; TRBD1 agrees at 9 bases. The junction had 15 bases not matched to a gene; V was cut back by 3 bases and J by 7 bases. CDR1 and CDR2 from the germline V gene are SNHLY and FYNNEI. CDR3 length: 17 amino acids. The CDR3 spells CASSDGPGQGRGSGYTF. In DNA form, the CDR3 reads TGTGCCAGCAGTGACGGTCCGGGACAGGGAAGAGGAAGTGGCTACACCTTC.

Only a few counts were recorded for this clone. The chain carries TRBV10-3 and TRBJ2-7; 9 bases are shared with TRBD1. This CDR3 contains 15 residues. The germline CDR1 and CDR2 sequences are ENHRY and SYGVKD. J gave up 2 bases and V 10 bases, and 12 bases lay outside the gene matches. The CDR3 is CATRQGVGNAYEQYF. CDR3 coding DNA: TGTGCCACCCGACAGGGGGTAGGGAACGCCTACGAGCAGTACTTC.

V and J are TRBV6-6 and TRBJ1-2; 8 nucleotides line up with TRBD1. The CDR3 loop spans 18 amino acids. The ends lost 7 bases at V and 4 bases at J; junction bases unmatched: 20. The germline V gene encodes CDR1 MNHNY and CDR2 SVGAGI (reference sequence). DNA of the CDR3: TGTGCCAGCACCCGATCAGGGGGCGGATTTAGTTACACCTATGGCTACACCTTC. It codes for CASTRSGGGFSYTYGYTF.

The chain uses TRBV5-5 and TRBJ2-2; 8 bases agree with TRBD2. The CDR3 length is 16 residues. Trimming cost V 3 bases and J 7 bases; bases outside gene matches: 11. Germline-derived CDR1 and CDR2 are SGHKS and YYEKEE (reference sequence). The CDR3 coding sequence is TGTGCCAGCAGCTATATACCGGGACTAGGGGGCGGGGAGCTGTTTTTT. Encoded protein: CASSYIPGLGGGELFF.

This sequence joins TRBV7-2 and TRBJ1-6, with 9 bases that match TRBD1. CDR3 length equals 16 residues. Germline V gene lookup returns CDR1 SGHTA and CDR2 FQGNSA. After removal of 2 bases from V and 7 bases from J, the junction contained 6 bases not matched to a gene. CDR3 amino acids: CASSLMDRGTNSPLHF. The DNA of the CDR3 is TGTGCCAGCAGCTTAATGGACAGGGGAACGAATTCACCCCTCCACTTT. Looking up the rest from reference TRBV7-2 and TRBJ1-6 gives the full variable domain: GAGVSQSPSNKVTEKGKDVELRCDPISGHTALYWYRQSLGQGLEFLIYFQGNSAPDKSGLPSDRFSAERTGGSVSTLTIQRTQQEDSAVYLCASSLMDRGTNSPLHFGNGTRLTVT.

The V and J genes are TRBV7-2 and TRBJ2-3, with D possibly being TRBD1 (5 bases). This CDR3 spans 14 amino acids. V dropped 3 bases and J dropped 4 bases, with 11 bases sitting between them. The germline V gene has CDR1 SGHTA and CDR2 FQGNSA. CDR3 coding DNA: TGTGCCAGCAGCTTTGGGCAGGGTGCAGATACGCAGTATTTT. Translated: CASSFGQGADTQYF.

The genes are TRBV7-9 and TRBJ1-2; 7 bases are shared with TRBD1. The J segment lost 4 bases and the V segment lost 8 bases, leaving 7 bases of the junction unmatched. CDR1 and CDR2 (germline): SEHNR, FQNEAQ (reference sequence). The CDR3 spans 13 residues. The CDR3 bases are TGTGCCAGCGGACGGACAGGTGGCTATGGCTACACCTTC. It translates to CASGRTGGYGYTF.

The chain joins TRBV7-2 to TRBJ1-1, with D perhaps TRBD1 (6 bases). Per germline, CDR1 SGHTA and CDR2 FQGNSA. The CDR3 is 15 amino acids. Trimming left V 4 bases short and J 2 bases short, with 14 bases between. CDR3 nucleotide sequence: TGTGCCAGCAGCTACCAACCCAGGGGTAACACTGAAGCTTTCTTT. It encodes CASSYQPRGNTEAFF.

This chain links TRBV5-1 with TRBJ2-5; TRBD1 matches 7 bases. The CDR3 is 14 residues long. Germline trimming cut 0 bases from V and 6 bases from J; bases unmatched to any gene: 5. Looked up from germline, CDR1 is SGHRS and CDR2 is YFSETQ. The CDR3 bases are TGCGCCAGCAGCTTGGGAACAGGGGTGCAGACCCAGTACTTC. It is translated as CASSLGTGVQTQYF.

This clone was seen just once. The chain recombines TRBV7-2 with TRBJ1-2, with 8 nucleotides matching TRBD1. Per germline, CDR1 SGHTA and CDR2 FQGNSA. V was clipped by 5 bases and J by 8 bases; unmatched bases: 10. The CDR3 has 14 residues. The CDR3 coding sequence is TGTGCCAGCAGCCAACCTGCGGGACAGGCAGGCTACACCTTC. This sequence encodes CASSQPAGQAGYTF.

This clone occurred once. This chain connects TRBV9 to TRBJ1-2, with D perhaps matching TRBD1 (6 bases). V was shortened by 3 bases and J by 2 bases, with 20 bases between the two germline ends. The V gene's germline CDR1 is SGDLS and CDR2 YYNGEE. CDR3 size: 17 residues. CDR3 sequence reads: CASSAGAGDPGNYGYTF. CDR3 DNA sequence: TGTGCCAGCAGCGCGGGGGCGGGGGATCCTGGGAACTATGGCTACACCTTC.

V is TRBV7-8 and J is TRBJ2-5, with a weak D call TRBD1 (5 bases). Per the germline V gene, CDR1 is SGHVS and CDR2 is FQNEAQ. The CDR3 runs 16 residues. The V and J ends lost 1 base and 7 bases respectively, with 19 bases between them. The CDR3 DNA reads TGTGCCAGCAGCTTAGTACAGGACCCGGGCGGCGGGACCCAGTACTTC. Its translation is CASSLVQDPGGGTQYF. The full variable domain, with the rest looked up from reference TRBV7-8 and TRBJ2-5, is GAGVSQSPRYKVAKRGQDVALRCDPISGHVSLFWYQQALGQGPEFLTYFQNEAQLDKSGLPSDRFFAERPEGSVSTLKIQRTQQEDSAVYLCASSLVQDPGGGTQYFGPGTRLLVL.

J is TRBJ1-2 and V is TRBV16; tentative D call: TRBD1 (6 bases). CDR1 is KGHSY and CDR2 is FQNENV in the germline V gene. Trimming shortened V by 3 bases and J by 1 base, and 21 bases separated the two germline ends. This CDR3 is built from 18 residues. CDR3 nucleotides: TGTGCCAGCAGCCACTCCGTTCGGGGACGAGGGGGTAACTATGGCTACACCTTC. Its translation: CASSHSVRGRGGNYGYTF.

This chain uses TRBV18 with TRBJ2-5, with TRBD1 identical over 7 bases. V dropped 4 bases and J dropped 1; count of bases not matched to a gene: 6. Germline V gives CDR1 KGHSH, CDR2 LQKENI. This CDR3 spans 15 amino acids. The CDR3 nucleotides are TGTGCCAGCTCACTTGCCGGGACAGCCCAAGAGACCCAGTACTTC. It encodes CASSLAGTAQETQYF.

This clone came up a few times. V and J are TRBV5-1 and TRBJ1-4; D unclear. Looked up from germline, CDR1 is SGHRS and CDR2 is YFSETQ. There are 14 residues in the CDR3. V lost 3 bases and J lost 7, with 13 bases in between. The CDR3 nucleotides are TGCGCCAGCAGCTCCCAGGCGGGGAGTGAAAAACTGTTTTTT. As protein: CASSSQAGSEKLFF.

The chain has TRBV27 and TRBJ1-5; D call uncertain. CDR1 MNHEY and CDR2 SMNVEV come from the germline V gene (reference sequence). This CDR3 contains 14 residues. V shed 2 bases and J shed 7 bases, with 12 bases lying between them. Here the CDR3 DNA reads TGTGCCAGCAGTTTAGGCGGTTTGGAGCAGCCCCAGCATTTT. Amino acid sequence: CASSLGGLEQPQHF.

The chain links TRBV2 to TRBJ1-5, with TRBD1 matching over 7 bases. Germline lookup yields CDR1 SNHLY and CDR2 FYNNEI. The CDR3 contains 15 residues. V gave up 9 bases and J gave up 0 bases; unmatched junction bases: 8. CDR3 in DNA: TGTGCCAGTACCGGGACAGACGCTAGCAATCAGCCCCAGCATTTT. Protein product: CASTGTDASNQPQHF.

The V and J genes are TRBV6-5 and TRBJ1-5; no clear D gene. The germline CDR1 and CDR2 sequences are MNHEY and SVGAGI. V was pared by 2 bases and J by 2 bases, with 10 bases between. CDR3 length equals 15 residues. Written as DNA, the CDR3 is TGTGCCAGCAGTTACCCGACTGCGGGCAATCAGCCCCAGCATTTT. Amino acids: CASSYPTAGNQPQHF.

The V and J genes are TRBV7-2 and TRBJ1-1; 10 bases align to TRBD1. CDR1 is SGHTA and CDR2 is FQGNSA in the germline V gene. The CDR3 totals 17 residues. V lost 1 base, J lost 4 bases, and 9 bases stayed unmatched. The CDR3 DNA is TGTGCCAGCAGCTTAGAGAGGACAGGGGGATGGGGCACTGAAGCTTTCTTT. This sequence encodes CASSLERTGGWGTEAFF.

The V gene is TRBV9, the J gene TRBJ2-3, with 13 positions matching TRBD2. Germline V lookup: CDR1 SGDLS, CDR2 YYNGEE. CDR3 size: 16 residues. The V and J ends lost 3 bases and 6 bases, in that order; junction bases with no gene match: 7. CDR3 residues: CASSDGTSGVVDTQYF. CDR3 nucleotide sequence: TGTGCCAGCAGCGATGGGACTAGCGGGGTTGTGGATACGCAGTATTTT.

The chain combines TRBV6-2 or TRBV6-3 with TRBJ2-3, with 16 bases matching TRBD2. Germline CDR1 MNHEY, CDR2 SVGEGT. The V segment lost 3 bases and the J segment 1 base; nucleotides outside the gene matches: 4. The CDR3 is 18 amino acids. The CDR3 loop reads CASSYGTSGGAGTDTQYF. The CDR3 coding sequence is TGTGCCAGCAGTTATGGGACTAGCGGGGGGGCCGGCACAGATACGCAGTATTTT.

The chain couples TRBV5-1 to TRBJ1-1, with 7 bases fitting TRBD1. The CDR3 sequence is 15 residues long. The trim removed 3 bases at V and 0 bases at J, leaving 5 bases unmatched. Germline CDR1 and CDR2: SGHRS and YFSETQ. The CDR3 loop is CASSSSGTVNTEAFF. The CDR3 nucleotides are TGCGCCAGCAGCTCCTCCGGGACAGTGAACACTGAAGCTTTCTTT.

The chain uses TRBV27 and TRBJ1-1; 9 nucleotides match TRBD1. This CDR3 has 17 residues. V shed 1 base, J shed 6 bases, and the junction held 12 bases outside the gene matches. Germline V gives CDR1 MNHEY, CDR2 SMNVEV (reference sequence). The CDR3 protein is CASSLYPYRDRVSEAFF. In DNA form, the CDR3 reads TGTGCCAGCAGTTTATACCCCTACCGGGACAGGGTCTCTGAAGCTTTCTTT.

V gene TRBV10-3 combines with J gene TRBJ2-3; the match to TRBD2 covers 10 bases. With 5 bases clipped from V and 6 bases from J, the junction kept 5 bases outside the gene matches. CDR3 length equals 14 residues. Germline values: CDR1 ENHRY, CDR2 SYGVKD. The CDR3 sequence is CAISSGGALDTQYF. CDR3 in DNA: TGTGCCATCAGTAGCGGGGGGGCCTTGGATACGCAGTATTTT.

This clone was picked up a small number of times. The V gene is TRBV5-1, the J gene TRBJ2-7, with 15 bases that match TRBD2. The V segment lost 4 bases and the J segment 0 bases; nucleotides outside the gene matches: 5. Germline CDR1 is SGHRS and CDR2 is YFSETQ. This CDR3 contains 17 residues. The CDR3 nucleotides read TGCGCCAGCAGCCCGGGGACTAGCGGGAGGCTCTCCTACGAGCAGTACTTC. It specifies CASSPGTSGRLSYEQYF. Filled out from reference TRBV5-1 and TRBJ2-7, the complete variable domain reads KAGVTQTPRYLIKTRGQQVTLSCSPISGHRSVSWYQQTPGQGLQFLFEYFSETQRNKGNFPGRFSGRQFSNSRSEMNVSTLELGDSALYLCASSPGTSGRLSYEQYFGPGTRLTVT.